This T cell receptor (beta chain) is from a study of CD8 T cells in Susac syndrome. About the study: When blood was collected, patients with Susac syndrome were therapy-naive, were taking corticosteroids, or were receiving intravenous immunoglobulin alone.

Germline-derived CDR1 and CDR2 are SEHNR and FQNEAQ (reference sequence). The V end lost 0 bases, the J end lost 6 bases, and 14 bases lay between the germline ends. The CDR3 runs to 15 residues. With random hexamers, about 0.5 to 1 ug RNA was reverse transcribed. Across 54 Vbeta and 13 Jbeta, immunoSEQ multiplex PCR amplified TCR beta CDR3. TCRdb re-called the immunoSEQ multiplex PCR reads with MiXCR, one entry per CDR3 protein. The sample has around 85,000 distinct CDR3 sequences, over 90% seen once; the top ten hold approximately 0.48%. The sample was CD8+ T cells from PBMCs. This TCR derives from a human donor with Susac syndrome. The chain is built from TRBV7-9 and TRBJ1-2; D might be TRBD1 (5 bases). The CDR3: CASSLAAREVDGYTF. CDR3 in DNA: TGTGCCAGCAGCTTAGCGGCCAGGGAGGTGGATGGCTACACCTTC.